The 24 T cell receptor beta chains reported below all come from one sample, sequenced in a study of regulatory T cells in long-lasting Graves disease. iRepertoire HTBI primers and Arm-PCR of CDR3 regions built TCR beta libraries. TCRdb reanalysed the multiplex PCR reads using MiXCR and keeps one entry per CDR3 protein. This sample has about 290,000 distinct CDR3 sequences, with around 20% found just once. Time point noted: persistent/refractory GD, antithyroid drugs over 5 years with positive TRAb. From RNA extracted from PBMCs, the TCR library was made. The sample consisted of peripheral blood mononuclear cells (PBMCs), taken when the disease was refractory, from a patient treated with antithyroid drugs. These receptors originate from a female donor with Graves disease.

This sequence joins TRBV6-1 and TRBJ2-7; 7 bases agree with TRBD1. V was pared by 9 bases and J by 4 bases, with 12 bases of the junction left unmatched. From germline, CDR1 is MNHNS and CDR2 SASEGT. There are 14 residues in the CDR3. CDR3 in amino acids: CASRDRQGPYEQYF. The CDR3 nucleotides read TGTGCCAGTCGGGACAGACAGGGTCCATACGAGCAGTACTTC.

V is TRBV5-1 and J is TRBJ2-7, with D perhaps matching TRBD2 (5 bases). This CDR3 has 14 residues. The germline gives CDR1 SGHRS, CDR2 YFSETQ. The V end lost 0 bases, the J end lost 1 base, and 8 bases lay between the germline ends. The CDR3 DNA follows: TGCGCCAGCAGCTTGGTAGCGTTATCCTACGAGCAGTACTTC. Its protein is CASSLVALSYEQYF.

This rearrangement joins TRBV27 to TRBJ1-6; 9 positions match TRBD1. With 6 bases clipped from V and 7 bases from J, the junction kept 7 bases outside the gene matches. The CDR3 has 15 amino acids. Germline CDR1 reads MNHEY; CDR2 reads SMNVEV (reference sequence). The CDR3 protein is CASSSWDRDNSPLHF. The CDR3 bases are TGTGCCAGCAGCTCTTGGGACAGGGACAATTCACCCCTCCACTTT.

This clonotype has ten or more counts. CDR3 residues: CSARTSRVFTEAFF. The CDR3 DNA follows: TGCAGTGCTAGAACATCCAGGGTATTCACTGAAGCTTTCTTT. The chain links TRBV20-1 to TRBJ1-1; the D gene is possibly TRBD1 (5 bases). Trimming stripped 2 bases from V and 4 bases from J, with 14 bases between. The CDR3 totals 14 residues. CDR1 and CDR2 from the germline V gene are DFQATT and SNEGSKA (reference sequence).

This clonotype was seen a few times. The rearrangement uses TRBV9 and TRBJ1-6; no clear D gene. V gave up 0 bases and J gave up 9 bases, with 7 bases separating them. This CDR3 has 13 amino acids. Per the germline V gene, CDR1 is SGDLS and CDR2 is YYNGEE. CDR3 residues: CASSVDSGSPLHF. In DNA, the CDR3 is TGTGCCAGCAGCGTAGATTCGGGTTCACCCCTCCACTTT.

A few counts support this clonotype. CDR3 loop: CASSLELSGHNGYTF. CDR3 nucleotides: TGTGCCAGCAGCTTGGAGCTTTCTGGACACAATGGCTACACCTTC. The chain employs TRBV5-6 and TRBJ1-2; TRBD1 might be the D (5 bases). CDR1 is SGHDT and CDR2 is YYEEEE in the germline V gene. The CDR3 has 15 amino acids. Between the trimmed V and J ends, which lost 0 bases and 6 bases, there was a span of 15 bases. The whole variable domain, filled in from reference TRBV5-6 and TRBJ1-2, reads DAGVTQSPTHLIKTRGQQVTLRCSPKSGHDTVSWYQQALGQGPQFIFQYYEEEERQRGNFPDRFSGHQFPNYSSELNVNALLLGDSALYLCASSLELSGHNGYTFGSGTRLTVV.

This clonotype appeared a few times. The CDR3: CASSFGTSTDTQYF. The CDR3 nucleotides read TGTGCCAGCAGCTTTGGGACTAGCACAGATACGCAGTATTTT. V gene TRBV11-1 combines with J gene TRBJ2-3; a weak D match, TRBD2 (6 bases). In germline, CDR1 is SGHAT, CDR2 FQDESV (reference sequence). V lost 3 bases and J 0 bases, leaving 7 bases between the germline ends. The length of the CDR3 is 14 residues.

This clonotype was found many times. The genes are TRBV7-8 and TRBJ1-5; no clear D gene. CDR1 and CDR2 from the germline V gene are SGHVS and FQNEAQ. The CDR3 has 16 residues. V was pared by 5 bases and J by 0 bases, with 14 bases between. The CDR3 is CASSRNGVYSNQPQHF. CDR3 nucleotide sequence: TGTGCCAGCAGCAGGAATGGGGTTTATAGCAATCAGCCCCAGCATTTT.

The CDR3 spells CSALQRTGNTGELFF. The CDR3 DNA reads as TGCAGTGCATTACAACGGACAGGGAACACCGGGGAGCTGTTTTTT. The chain links TRBV20-1 to TRBJ2-2; 7 bases match TRBD1. After removal of 6 bases from V and 1 base from J, the junction contained 8 bases not matched to a gene. The CDR3 is made up of 15 amino acids. Per the germline V gene, CDR1 is DFQATT and CDR2 is SNEGSKA (reference sequence).

This clonotype was seen repeatedly, ten times or more. V is TRBV28 and J is TRBJ1-5; 10 nucleotides agree with TRBD1. The germline gives CDR1 MDHEN, CDR2 SYDVKM. Trimming cost V 4 bases and J 6 bases; bases outside gene matches: 9. This CDR3 region has 16 residues. Written as DNA, the CDR3 is TGTGCCAGCAGTTCGCCCGGGACAGGGGTTGGTCAGCCCCAGCATTTT. It specifies CASSSPGTGVGQPQHF. Looking up the rest from reference TRBV28 and TRBJ1-5 gives the full variable domain: DVKVTQSSRYLVKRTGEKVFLECVQDMDHENMFWYRQDPGLGLRLIYFSYDVKMKEKGDIPEGYSVSREKKERFSLILESASTNQTSMYLCASSSPGTGVGQPQHFGDGTRLSIL.

Ten or more counts support this clonotype. The V call is TRBV28, the J call TRBJ1-2, with TRBD1 as a possible D gene (6 bases). Germline loops: CDR1 MDHEN, CDR2 SYDVKM. V was pared by 10 bases and J by 5 bases, with 14 bases between. This CDR3 contains 12 residues. CDR3 amino acids: CATSGVPYGYTF. In DNA, the CDR3 is TGTGCCACCTCAGGGGTCCCTTATGGCTACACCTTC.

This clonotype was counted between two and nine times. The genes are TRBV7-2 and TRBJ1-1, with a weak D call TRBD1 (5 bases). The CDR3 spans 14 residues. The ends were cut back, 5 bases at V and 2 bases at J, with 12 bases in the middle. Germline loops: CDR1 SGHTA, CDR2 FQGNSA. CDR3 DNA sequence: TGTGCCAGCAGCCTTTCTCGGGACAACACTGAAGCTTTCTTT. Translation: CASSLSRDNTEAFF.

This clonotype was recorded at least ten times. The rearrangement joins TRBV30 to TRBJ1-2; D unclear. The germline gives CDR1 GTSNPN, CDR2 SVGIG (reference sequence). This CDR3 comprises 13 residues. Trimming cost V 3 bases and J 2 bases, with 10 bases left between them. The CDR3 region has the DNA TGTGCCTGGAGGAAATCTGGGAACTATGGCTACACCTTC. This encodes CAWRKSGNYGYTF. Drawing the rest from reference TRBV30 and TRBJ1-2, the complete variable domain is SQTIHQWPATLVQPVGSPLSLECTVEGTSNPNLYWYRQAAGRGLQLLFYSVGIGQISSEVPQNLSASRPQDRQFILSSKKLLLSDSGFYLCAWRKSGNYGYTFGSGTRLTVV.

CDR3 region: CSARGLAGAGGELFF. The CDR3 DNA reads as TGCAGTGCTAGAGGACTAGCGGGAGCCGGCGGGGAGCTGTTTTTT. The chain is built from TRBV20-1 and TRBJ2-2, with 12 nucleotides matching TRBD2. This CDR3 is 15 amino acids long. Trimming at V came to 1 base and at J to 7 bases, leaving 4 bases not matched to a gene. Germline V gene data show CDR1 as DFQATT and CDR2 as SNEGSKA (reference sequence).

J is TRBJ2-2 and V is TRBV24-1; D may be TRBD1 (5 bases). This CDR3 is built from 16 residues. V was trimmed by 2 bases and J by 0 bases, leaving 9 bases between them. CDR1 is KGHDR, CDR2 SFDVKD, per germline. CDR3 DNA: TGTGCCACCAGTGATTCGTGGACAACGAACACCGGGGAGCTGTTTTTT. Its protein product is CATSDSWTTNTGELFF.

The chain recombines TRBV12-3 or TRBV12-4 with TRBJ2-3, with TRBD1 as a possible D gene (7 bases). This CDR3 comprises 14 residues. V lost 5 bases and J lost 5, with 14 bases in between. The chain's CDR3 is CASSIRGAGDTQYF. For the CDR3, the DNA is TGTGCCAGCAGTATCAGGGGGGCAGGAGATACGCAGTATTTT.

At least ten counts were recorded for this clonotype. The J gene is TRBJ2-2, the V gene TRBV28; 12 bases map to TRBD2. V shed 2 bases and J 5 bases; nucleotides not matched to a gene: 3. The CDR3 length is 16 residues. Germline CDR1 MDHEN, CDR2 SYDVKM. The CDR3 protein is CASSLRLAGGTGELFF. The CDR3 DNA reads TGTGCCAGCAGTTTAAGGCTAGCGGGAGGGACCGGGGAGCTGTTTTTT.

The chain employs TRBV18 and TRBJ2-7; the match to TRBD1 covers 7 bases. The CDR3 spans 13 residues. With V trimmed by 5 bases and J by 7 bases, 8 bases remained unmatched. CDR1 is KGHSH and CDR2 is LQKENI in the germline V gene. CDR3 residues: CASSSQGLREQYF. In nucleotides, the CDR3 is TGTGCCAGCTCATCACAGGGGTTGCGGGAGCAGTACTTC.

This clonotype was found a few times. The chain is built from TRBV7-3 and TRBJ2-1, with 15 positions matching TRBD2. J was trimmed by 9 bases and V by 5 bases; bases with no gene match: 5. CDR1 SGHTA and CDR2 FQGTGA come from the germline V gene. The CDR3 totals 15 residues. Here the CDR3 reads CASSPGLAGGSEQFF. Here the CDR3 DNA reads TGTGCCAGCAGCCCCGGACTAGCGGGAGGGTCTGAGCAGTTCTTC.

Ten or more counts support this clonotype. The J gene is TRBJ2-5, the V gene TRBV28; possibly TRBD1 or TRBD2 for D (5 bases each). Germline V gene sequence: CDR1 MDHEN, CDR2 SYDVKM. V was trimmed by 5 bases and J by 3 bases, leaving 22 bases between them. The CDR3 is made up of 17 amino acids. CDR3 nucleotides: TGTGCCAGCAGTCCATATTTTGGGGGTGACGGCGAAGAGACCCAGTACTTC. Translated: CASSPYFGGDGEETQYF.

This chain links TRBV30 with TRBJ2-7, with unresolved D. Trimming stripped 2 bases from V and 0 bases from J, with 5 bases between. Germline V lookup: CDR1 GTSNPN, CDR2 SVGIG (reference sequence). The CDR3 is 12 residues long. The CDR3 sequence is CAWSPISYEQYF. For the CDR3, the DNA is TGTGCCTGGAGTCCGATCTCCTACGAGCAGTACTTC.

The chain has TRBV3-1 and TRBJ2-7; 9 bases fit TRBD2. The V and J ends lost 0 bases and 1 base, in that order; junction bases with no gene match: 7. This CDR3 is 17 amino acids long. CDR1 and CDR2 (germline): LGHDT, YNNKEL (reference sequence). The chain's CDR3 is CASSQDDGLAGSYEQYF. In DNA form, the CDR3 reads TGTGCCAGCAGCCAAGATGACGGGCTAGCGGGATCCTACGAGCAGTACTTC.

The V and J genes are TRBV9 and TRBJ1-4; tentatively, D is TRBD1 (5 bases). The CDR3 extends over 15 amino acids. Trimming took 5 bases from V and 4 from J, leaving 15 bases between them. Germline V gene sequence: CDR1 SGDLS, CDR2 YYNGEE. The DNA for the CDR3 is TGTGCCAGCAGTGAAGGTACAGGCATTAATGAAAAACTGTTTTTT. Translation gives CASSEGTGINEKLFF.

Only a few counts were recorded for this clonotype. V usage is TRBV19 and J usage is TRBJ1-4; D not resolved. Trimming stripped 7 bases from V and 0 bases from J, with 6 bases between. The germline CDR1 and CDR2 sequences are LNHDA and SQIVND (reference sequence). This CDR3 is built from 13 residues. In DNA form, the CDR3 reads TGTGCCAGTATGGTTGCAACTAATGAAAAACTGTTTTTT. It codes for CASMVATNEKLFF. Supplemented by reference TRBV19 and TRBJ1-4, the full variable domain reads DGGITQSPKYLFRKEGQNVTLSCEQNLNHDAMYWYRQDPGQGLRLIYYSQIVNDFQKGDIAEGYSVSREKKESFPLTVTSAQKNPTAFYLCASMVATNEKLFFGSGTQLSVL.